This T cell receptor (beta chain) is from a study of regulatory T cells in long-lasting Graves disease. Study conclusions and caveats: Persistent patients had a count of shared public clonotypes (approximately 3,000) that exceeded that of new patients (about 870).

The CDR3 consists of 15 residues. Germline assignment: CDR1 KGHSH and CDR2 LQKENI. This sample's time point: newly diagnosed GD, antithyroid drugs for less than 3 months. PBMC-derived RNA was used for the TCR library. Building the TCR beta libraries relied on iRepertoire HTBI primers, and CDR3 regions underwent Arm-PCR. Each CDR3 protein is one row after TCRdb ran MiXCR on the multiplex PCR reads. The profile shows about 400,000 distinct CDR3 sequences, approximately 15% of them singletons. This clonotype came up a few times. Its specificity is not known. The germline gene is not matched at one end of the junction; a read error may be the cause. These same data were also listed under a study on T cells in Graves' hyperthyroidism and ophthalmopathy.

The clonotype comes from a woman aged 40 to 49 with Graves disease. This material consisted of peripheral blood mononuclear cells (PBMCs), taken at new diagnosis, from a patient treated with antithyroid drugs. The rearrangement joins TRBV18 to TRBJ1-1, with 8 positions matching TRBD1. The CDR3 loop reads CASPTSTGENAEAFF. Written as DNA, the CDR3 is TGTGCCAGCCCAACTTCGACAGGGGAGAACGCTGAAGCTTTCTTT.